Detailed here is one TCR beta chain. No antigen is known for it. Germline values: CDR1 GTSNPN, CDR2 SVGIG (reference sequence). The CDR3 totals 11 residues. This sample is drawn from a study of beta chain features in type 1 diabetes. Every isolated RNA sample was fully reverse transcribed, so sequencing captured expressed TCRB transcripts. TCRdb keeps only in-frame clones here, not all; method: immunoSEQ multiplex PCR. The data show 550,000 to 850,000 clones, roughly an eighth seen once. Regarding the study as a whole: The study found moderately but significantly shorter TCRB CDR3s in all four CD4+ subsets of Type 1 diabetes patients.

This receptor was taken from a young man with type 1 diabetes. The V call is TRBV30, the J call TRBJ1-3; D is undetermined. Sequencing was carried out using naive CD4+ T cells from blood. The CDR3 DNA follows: TGTGCTCTGGGATTTGGAAACACCATATATTTT. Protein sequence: CALGFGNTIYF.